The 8 T cell receptor beta chains given below trace back to one sample, sequenced in a study of blood T cell repertoires in COVID-19 (dated by TCRdb to about 2020). Library prep was done by the immunoSEQ multiplex PCR assay. This immuneACCESS table, as held by TCRdb, lists in-frame sequences with V and J called but not all clones. Of the missing ones, under half trace to an unresolved V gene in checked studies; the others have no known cause. Across this sample there are a few hundred thousand clones, with around 82% seen only once. The ten largest clones take up less than 4% of the sample. Sequencing input: peripheral blood. The receptors stem from a woman in her late teens or twenties with acute or convalescent COVID-19.

This clone was found once. The chain couples TRBV6-5 to TRBJ2-2; weak D call: TRBD1 (6 bases). V was shortened by 9 bases and J by 3 bases, with 14 bases between the two germline ends. This CDR3 is built from 14 residues. Germline CDR1 is MNHEY and CDR2 is SVGAGI. Here the CDR3 DNA reads TGTGCCAGTCGGGGACAACTCCACACCGGGGAGCTGTTTTTT. This encodes CASRGQLHTGELFF.

Only one count was recorded for this clone. The chain couples TRBV24-1 to TRBJ2-3, with TRBD1 matching over 7 bases. Trimming at V came to 4 bases and at J to 6 bases, leaving 6 bases not matched to a gene. The CDR3 is made up of 14 amino acids. CDR1 KGHDR and CDR2 SFDVKD come from the germline V gene. The CDR3 protein is CATSDGGTADTQYF. In DNA, the CDR3 is TGTGCCACCAGTGACGGTGGGACAGCGGATACGCAGTATTTT.

V usage is TRBV20-1 and J usage is TRBJ2-4, with D maybe TRBD2 (7 bases). The germline V gene encodes CDR1 DFQATT and CDR2 SNEGSKA (reference sequence). The CDR3 has 16 residues. With 3 bases removed from V and 1 base from J, the gap between germline ends came to 16 bases. CDR3: CSASWAGEGAKNIQYF. CDR3 nucleotides: TGCAGTGCTAGTTGGGCAGGGGAGGGGGCCAAAAACATTCAGTACTTC.

The V gene is TRBV19, the J gene TRBJ2-7; possible D gene TRBD2, 6 bases. The CDR3 sequence is 14 residues long. Trimming left V 3 bases short and J 2 bases short, with 11 bases between. In germline, CDR1 is LNHDA, CDR2 SQIVND (reference sequence). CDR3 protein: CASSMGLGPYEQYF. The CDR3 nucleotides read TGTGCCAGTAGTATGGGACTCGGCCCCTACGAGCAGTACTTC.

The V and J genes are TRBV6-8 and TRBJ2-7; the D gene is possibly TRBD1 (7 bases). The V end lost 5 bases, the J end lost 3 bases, and 17 bases lay between the germline ends. CDR3 length: 15 residues. Germline loops: CDR1 MNHGY, CDR2 SAAAGT. This CDR3 is CASSQEEGQYYEQYF. Here the CDR3 DNA reads TGTGCCAGCAGTCAAGAGGAGGGACAGTACTACGAGCAGTACTTC.

This rearrangement joins TRBV7-3 to TRBJ2-5; 11 bases agree with TRBD2. This CDR3 has 15 amino acids. Unmatched junction bases numbered 4, after V lost 5 bases and J lost 2 bases. Germline V gives CDR1 SGHTA, CDR2 FQGTGA. The CDR3 DNA follows: TGTGCCAGCAGCGAGACTAGCGGGGAACAAGAGACCCAGTACTTC. Its protein is CASSETSGEQETQYF.

This clone showed up just a few times. The chain has TRBV7-9 and TRBJ2-2, with a tentative D call TRBD1 (6 bases). Germline V gene sequence: CDR1 SEHNR, CDR2 FQNEAQ (reference sequence). Trimming took off 4 bases at V and 5 bases at J, with 11 bases between the two ends. The CDR3 has 14 residues. The CDR3, as DNA: TGTGCCAGCAGCTCTAACCAGGGGACCGGGGAGCTGTTTTTT. Its protein product is CASSSNQGTGELFF.

The rearrangement joins TRBV7-6 to TRBJ2-1; maybe TRBD1 (6 bases). V was trimmed by 2 bases and J by 10 bases, leaving 12 bases between them. Germline V gene sequence: CDR1 SGHVS, CDR2 FNYEAQ. The CDR3 spans 13 residues. This CDR3 reads CASSLQRGGEQFF. The CDR3 DNA is TGTGCCAGCAGCTTACAGCGAGGGGGAGAGCAGTTCTTC.